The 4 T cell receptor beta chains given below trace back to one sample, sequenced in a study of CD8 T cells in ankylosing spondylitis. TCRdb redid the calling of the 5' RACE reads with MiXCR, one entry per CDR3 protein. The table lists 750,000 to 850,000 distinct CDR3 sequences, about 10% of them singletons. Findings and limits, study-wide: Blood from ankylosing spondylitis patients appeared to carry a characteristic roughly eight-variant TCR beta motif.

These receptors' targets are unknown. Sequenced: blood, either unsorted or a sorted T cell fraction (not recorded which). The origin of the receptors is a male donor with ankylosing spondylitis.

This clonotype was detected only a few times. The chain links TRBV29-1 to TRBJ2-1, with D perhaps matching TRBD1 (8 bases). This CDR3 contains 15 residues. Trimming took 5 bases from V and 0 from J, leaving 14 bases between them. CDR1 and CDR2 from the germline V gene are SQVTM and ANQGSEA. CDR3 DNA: TGCAGCGTTCCGACAGGGGACTACTCCTACAATGAGCAGTTCTTC. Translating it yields CSVPTGDYSYNEQFF.

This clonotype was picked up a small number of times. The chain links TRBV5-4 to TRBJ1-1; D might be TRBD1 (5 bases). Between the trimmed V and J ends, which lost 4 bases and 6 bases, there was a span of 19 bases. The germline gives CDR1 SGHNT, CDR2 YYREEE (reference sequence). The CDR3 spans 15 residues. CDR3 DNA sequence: TGTGCCAGCAGCCTCCTAAGGTGGGGGAGGGCTGAAGCTTTCTTT. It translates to CASSLLRWGRAEAFF.

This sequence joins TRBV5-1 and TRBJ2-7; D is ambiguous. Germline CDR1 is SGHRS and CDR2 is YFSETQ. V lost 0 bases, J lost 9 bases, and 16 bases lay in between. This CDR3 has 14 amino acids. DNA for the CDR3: TGCGCCAGCAGCTTGGAATTCTCCTCCGGTCCGCAGTACTTC. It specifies CASSLEFSSGPQYF.

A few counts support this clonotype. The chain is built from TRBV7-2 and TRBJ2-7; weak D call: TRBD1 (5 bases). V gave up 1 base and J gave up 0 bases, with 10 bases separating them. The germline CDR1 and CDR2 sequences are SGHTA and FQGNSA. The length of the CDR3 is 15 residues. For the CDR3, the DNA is TGTGCCAGCAGCTTAGTGACAGCCGGCTCCTACGAGCAGTACTTC. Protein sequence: CASSLVTAGSYEQYF. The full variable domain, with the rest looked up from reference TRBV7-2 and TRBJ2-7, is GAGVSQSPSNKVTEKGKDVELRCDPISGHTALYWYRQSLGQGLEFLIYFQGNSAPDKSGLPSDRFSAERTGGSVSTLTIQRTQQEDSAVYLCASSLVTAGSYEQYFGPGTRLTVT.